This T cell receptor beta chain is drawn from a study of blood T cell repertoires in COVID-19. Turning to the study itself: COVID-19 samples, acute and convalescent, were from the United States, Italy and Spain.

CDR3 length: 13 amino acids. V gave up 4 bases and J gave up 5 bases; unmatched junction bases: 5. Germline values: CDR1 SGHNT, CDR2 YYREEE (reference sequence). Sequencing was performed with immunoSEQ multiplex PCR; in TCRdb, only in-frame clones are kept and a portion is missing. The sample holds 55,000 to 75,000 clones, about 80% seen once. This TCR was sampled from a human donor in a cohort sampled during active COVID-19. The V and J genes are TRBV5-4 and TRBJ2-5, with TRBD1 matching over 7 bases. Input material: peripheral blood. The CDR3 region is CASSKQGLETQYF. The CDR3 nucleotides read TGTGCCAGCAGCAAACAGGGGTTGGAGACCCAGTACTTC.